This T cell receptor beta chain originates from a study of cytomegalovirus exposure and HLA in healthy donors. Broader study findings: As a later analysis revealed, most CMV-associated TCR beta chains appeared HLA-restricted. Testing in vitro showed a few CMV-associated chains specific for CMV antigens. TCR beta sequences reportedly predicted most subjects' HLA-A and HLA-B alleles accurately. In an earlier analysis, about 90% or about 30%: the productive usage of most TCR beta V segments.

Germline V gives CDR1 MGHRA, CDR2 YSYEKL. This CDR3 is 14 amino acids long. V trimming: 2 bases; J trimming: 5 bases; junction bases outside the gene matches: 3. As concerns this clone: The antigen is undetermined.

PCR was performed using 60 Vbeta and 13 Jbeta primers. The protocol was immunoSEQ multiplex PCR, while the TCRdb copy is restricted to in-frame clones and leaves out a portion. The table for this sample gives more than 95,000 clones. The J gene is TRBJ2-7, the V gene TRBV4-1, with 10 bases aligning to TRBD1. Sequenced input: PBMCs. The source of this sequence is a man aged 18 to 30 in good health and CMV-seronegative. The CDR3 loop is CASSQRGTGDEQYF. Here the CDR3 DNA reads TGCGCCAGCAGCCAACGCGGGACAGGGGACGAGCAGTACTTC.